Listed here are 22 T cell receptor beta chains from one sample, sequenced in a study of cytomegalovirus exposure and HLA in healthy donors. PCR was performed using 60 Vbeta and 13 Jbeta primers. The table came from immunoSEQ multiplex PCR; TCRdb's copy has only in-frame clones and leaves some out. The table has 93,000 or so clones, 65% to 85% seen once; the top ten hold less than 5%. Material: PBMCs. The receptors derive from a middle-aged man in good health and CMV-seropositive.

The gene calls are TRBV5-1 and TRBJ1-2; the match to TRBD1 covers 7 bases. Trimming removed 4 bases from V and 8 bases from J; junction bases left unmatched: 8. This CDR3 comprises 13 residues. Germline V lookup: CDR1 SGHRS, CDR2 YFSETQ. The CDR3 sequence is CASSPTGIEGYTF. DNA of the CDR3: TGCGCCAGCAGCCCGACAGGGATAGAGGGCTACACCTTC.

This rearrangement joins TRBV5-5 to TRBJ1-6; D may be TRBD1 (6 bases). The CDR3 contains 16 residues. Per the germline V gene, CDR1 is SGHKS and CDR2 is YYEKEE (reference sequence). V was cut by 0 bases and J by 7 bases, with 14 bases left in between. This CDR3 reads CASSLGGRGANSPLHF. The CDR3 DNA is TGTGCCAGCAGCTTGGGGGGCCGGGGGGCGAATTCACCCCTCCACTTT.

This clone was seen once. The chain recombines TRBV4-1 with TRBJ2-4; D remains ambiguous. Between the trimmed V and J ends, which lost 2 bases and 6 bases, there was a span of 11 bases. This CDR3 region has 14 residues. Germline V gives CDR1 MGHRA, CDR2 YSYEKL. Here the CDR3 reads CASSQSPRINIQYF. The CDR3 DNA sequence: TGCGCCAGCAGCCAATCGCCTAGAATAAACATTCAGTACTTC.

The genes are TRBV2 and TRBJ2-6; the match to TRBD1 covers 7 bases. Germline V lookup: CDR1 SNHLY, CDR2 FYNNEI. The CDR3 length is 16 residues. V shed 7 bases and J 0 bases; nucleotides not matched to a gene: 6. CDR3 residues: CASTFDRASGANVLTF. The CDR3 nucleotides read TGTGCCAGCACCTTCGACAGGGCCTCTGGGGCCAACGTCCTGACTTTC.

The genes are TRBV6-5 and TRBJ2-1, with D perhaps matching TRBD2 (6 bases). CDR1 and CDR2 (germline): MNHEY, SVGAGI. The CDR3 covers 12 residues. V lost 5 bases, J lost 10 bases, and 12 bases lay in between. CDR3 sequence: CASSQGLTEQFF. The CDR3, as DNA: TGTGCCAGCAGTCAGGGACTCACGGAGCAGTTCTTC.

The chain has TRBV30 and TRBJ2-7, with D possibly being TRBD1 (6 bases). Per the germline V gene, CDR1 is GTSNPN and CDR2 is SVGIG (reference sequence). Between the trimmed V and J ends, which lost 3 bases and 2 bases, there was a span of 17 bases. CDR3 length equals 15 residues. The CDR3 DNA reads TGTGCCTGGAGCCTCGCAGGGGCGCGCGCCTACGAGCAGTACTTC. This encodes CAWSLAGARAYEQYF.

The CDR3: CASTKTSGRVETQYF. DNA for the CDR3: TGTGCCAGCACCAAGACTAGCGGGAGGGTAGAGACCCAGTACTTC. V usage is TRBV5-4 and J usage is TRBJ2-5; 14 bases line up with TRBD2. The CDR3 loop spans 15 amino acids. Germline CDR1 and CDR2: SGHNT and YYREEE (reference sequence). J was trimmed by 4 bases and V by 6 bases; bases with no gene match: 5.

The chain couples TRBV5-4 to TRBJ2-7; a possible D gene is TRBD2 (5 bases). Germline CDR1 and CDR2: SGHNT and YYREEE (reference sequence). The CDR3 consists of 14 residues. The V end was cut by 4 bases, the J end by 3 bases, with 14 bases between. The CDR3 DNA reads TGTGCCAGCAGCAACGGACTGGCGGGCTACGAGCAGTACTTC. It specifies CASSNGLAGYEQYF.

This clone has more than one count but fewer than ten. The CDR3 DNA reads as TGTGCCAGCAGCTCGAGTTACGAGCAGTACTTC. Translation: CASSSSYEQYF. The V gene is TRBV11-2, the J gene TRBJ2-7; D ambiguous. The CDR3 length is 11 residues. CDR1 and CDR2 from the germline V gene are SGHAT and FQNNGV. Trimming cost V 4 bases and J 4 bases, with 5 bases left between them.

The chain carries TRBV6-5 and TRBJ1-1; no reliable D call. Germline CDR1 reads MNHEY; CDR2 reads SVGAGI. The CDR3 contains 12 residues. With 7 bases removed from V and 1 base from J, the gap between germline ends came to 7 bases. The CDR3 DNA follows: TGTGCCAGCATTCGAGGGAACACTGAAGCTTTCTTT. Its protein product is CASIRGNTEAFF.

The chain employs TRBV23-1 and TRBJ1-1, with 10 bases matching TRBD1. TRBV23-1 has ORF status, its function being uncertain. The trim removed 4 bases at V and 0 bases at J, leaving 14 bases unmatched. CDR3 length: 19 residues. CDR3 coding DNA: TGCGCCAGCAGTCCGGGACAGGGGACCGCAATCTTTATGAACACTGAAGCTTTCTTT. It encodes CASSPGQGTAIFMNTEAFF.

V is TRBV2 and J is TRBJ1-6; D uncertain. The CDR3 is 13 residues long. Trimming left V 4 bases short and J 13 bases short, with 14 bases between. The germline V gene encodes CDR1 SNHLY and CDR2 FYNNEI. CDR3 protein: CASSGPGLSPLHF. The CDR3, as DNA: TGTGCCAGCAGTGGCCCGGGTCTATCTCCCCTCCACTTT. Filled out from reference TRBV2 and TRBJ1-6, the complete variable domain reads EPEVTQTPSHQVTQMGQEVILRCVPISNHLYFYWYRQILGQKVEFLVSFYNNEISEKSEIFDDQFSVERPDGSNFTLKIRSTKLEDSAMYFCASSGPGLSPLHFGNGTRLTVT.

This clone appeared a single time. J is TRBJ2-7 and V is TRBV2, with TRBD2 identical over 9 bases. This CDR3 comprises 16 residues. Germline lookup yields CDR1 SNHLY and CDR2 FYNNEI. V shed 7 bases and J 6 bases; nucleotides not matched to a gene: 16. CDR3 loop: CASNPTALAGQSEQYF. In DNA form, the CDR3 reads TGTGCCAGCAATCCGACAGCTCTAGCGGGACAAAGCGAGCAGTACTTC.

The J gene is TRBJ2-7, the V gene TRBV5-8; 11 positions agree with TRBD2. Germline loops: CDR1 SGHTS, CDR2 YDEGEE. V lost 3 bases and J lost 3; bases outside the gene matches: 8. The CDR3 sequence is 16 residues long. In DNA form, the CDR3 reads TGTGCCAGCAGCTCCCCCCCGGGACTAGCGGTCTACGAGCAGTACTTC. Translation gives CASSSPPGLAVYEQYF. The whole variable domain, remainder taken from reference TRBV5-8 and TRBJ2-7, is EAGVTQSPTHLIKTRGQQATLRCSPISGHTSVYWYQQALGLGLQFLLWYDEGEERNRGNFPPRFSGRQFPNYSSELNVNALELEDSALYLCASSSPPGLAVYEQYFGPGTRLTVT.

The chain joins TRBV10-2 to TRBJ1-2; D gene unclear. This CDR3 has 15 residues. The germline V and J ends were trimmed by 0 bases and 4 bases, with 12 bases remaining between them. Germline V lookup: CDR1 WSHSY, CDR2 SAAADI. The CDR3 loop is CASSESESLIYGYTF. CDR3 nucleotide sequence: TGCGCCAGCAGTGAGTCCGAGTCCTTAATCTATGGCTACACCTTC.

The chain has TRBV5-4 and TRBJ2-5, with D uncertain. V lost 1 base and J 2 bases, leaving 6 bases between the germline ends. Germline V lookup: CDR1 SGHNT, CDR2 YYREEE (reference sequence). The CDR3 extends over 13 amino acids. The CDR3 sequence is CASSLYSQETQYF. The CDR3 DNA reads TGTGCCAGCAGCTTGTACTCTCAAGAGACCCAGTACTTC. The full variable domain, completed using reference TRBV5-4 and TRBJ2-5, is ETGVTQSPTHLIKTRGQQVTLRCSSQSGHNTVSWYQQALGQGPQFIFQYYREEENGRGNFPPRFSGLQFPNYSSELNVNALELDDSALYLCASSLYSQETQYFGPGTRLLVL.

This chain joins TRBV11-2 and TRBJ2-7, with 12 positions matching TRBD2. The CDR3 loop spans 15 amino acids. V lost 6 bases, J lost 1 base, and 4 bases stayed unmatched. Germline lookup yields CDR1 SGHAT and CDR2 FQNNGV. The CDR3 DNA reads as TGTGCCAGCAGACCCGGACTAGCGGGGTCCTACGAGCAGTACTTC. Its protein is CASRPGLAGSYEQYF.

The rearrangement uses TRBV18 and TRBJ2-7; 9 bases map to TRBD1. V shed 6 bases, J shed 8 bases, and the junction held 11 bases outside the gene matches. CDR3 length equals 14 residues. Germline lookup yields CDR1 KGHSH and CDR2 LQKENI. The CDR3 spells CASSQGQGRKKQYF. CDR3 coding DNA: TGTGCCAGCTCCCAAGGACAGGGGCGCAAAAAGCAGTACTTC. The full variable domain, rest sourced from reference TRBV18 and TRBJ2-7, is NAGVMQNPRHLVRRRGQEARLRCSPMKGHSHVYWYRQLPEEGLKFMVYLQKENIIDESGMPKERFSAEFPKEGPSILRIQQVVRGDSAAYFCASSQGQGRKKQYFGPGTRLTVT.

This chain connects TRBV5-1 to TRBJ1-2; D is possibly TRBD1 (6 bases). The germline V gene has CDR1 SGHRS and CDR2 YFSETQ. The CDR3 has 13 residues. Trimming shortened V by 2 bases and J by 5 bases, and 10 bases separated the two germline ends. CDR3 bases: TGCGCCAGCAGCTTTGGACAGCCTTATGGCTACACCTTC. Protein: CASSFGQPYGYTF.

The V gene is TRBV4-1, the J gene TRBJ1-1; 8 nucleotides line up with TRBD1. Germline-derived CDR1 and CDR2 are MGHRA and YSYEKL. The V segment lost 5 bases and the J segment 5 bases; nucleotides outside the gene matches: 4. The CDR3 is 13 residues long. The CDR3 nucleotides are TGCGCCAGCAGCTTGACAGGGGATACTGAAGCTTTCTTT. It encodes CASSLTGDTEAFF.

The V and J genes are TRBV7-9 and TRBJ1-5, with D possibly matching TRBD1 (5 bases). The CDR3 is made up of 16 amino acids. From germline, CDR1 is SEHNR and CDR2 FQNEAQ (reference sequence). V dropped 2 bases and J dropped 1 base, with 12 bases sitting between them. The CDR3 DNA is TGTGCCAGCAGCTTACAGGGCCTGGGGAGCAATCAGCCCCAGCATTTT. Residues: CASSLQGLGSNQPQHF.

This clone was found once. The chain recombines TRBV5-1 with TRBJ2-7; 9 bases map to TRBD1. The CDR3 is 14 amino acids. Per the germline V gene, CDR1 is SGHRS and CDR2 is YFSETQ. V lost 0 bases to trimming and J lost 6 bases; unmatched junction nucleotides: 4. The DNA of the CDR3 is TGCGCCAGCAGCTTGGGGGGACAGGGCGGCGAGCAGTACTTC. Its translation: CASSLGGQGGEQYF.